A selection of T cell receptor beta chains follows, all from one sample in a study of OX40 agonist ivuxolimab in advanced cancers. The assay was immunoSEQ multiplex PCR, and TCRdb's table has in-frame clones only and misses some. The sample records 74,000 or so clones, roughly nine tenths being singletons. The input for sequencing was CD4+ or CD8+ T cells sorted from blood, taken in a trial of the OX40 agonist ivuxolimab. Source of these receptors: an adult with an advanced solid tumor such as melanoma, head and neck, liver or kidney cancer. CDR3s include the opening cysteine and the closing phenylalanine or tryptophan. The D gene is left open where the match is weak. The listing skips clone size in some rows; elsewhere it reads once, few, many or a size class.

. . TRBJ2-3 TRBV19 TGTGCCAGTAGTGGAGCTGGCGGTAGCACAGATACGCAGTATTTT CASSGAGGSTDTQYF
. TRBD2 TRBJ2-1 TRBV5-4 TGTGCCAGCAGCTTGGGGCCAGCGGGAGGTGGAAATGAGCAGTTCTTC CASSLGPAGGGNEQFF
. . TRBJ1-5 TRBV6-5 TGTGCCAGCAGCCTCGGGACGGCTAGCAATCAGCCCCAGCATTTT CASSLGTASNQPQHF
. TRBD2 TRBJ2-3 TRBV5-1 TGCGCCAGCAGCTTGGGCCGCAATAGCGGGAGGGCCGTGGCAGATACGCAGTATTTT CASSLGRNSGRAVADTQYF
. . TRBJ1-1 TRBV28 TGTGCCAGCAGCCCCTTGGGGACGGCTGAAGCTTTCTTT CASSPLGTAEAFF
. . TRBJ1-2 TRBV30 TGTGCCTGGAGTGTACTGTGGCTGGCAGGGAATGGCTACACCTTC CAWSVLWLAGNGYTF
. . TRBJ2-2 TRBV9 TGTGCCAGCAGCGTAGACTTGAGGAGGGCTCGGACCGGGGAGCTGTTTTTT CASSVDLRRARTGELFF
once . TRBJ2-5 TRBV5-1 TGCGCCAGCCATAAGGGGGATACCCAAGAGACCCAGTACTTC CASHKGDTQETQYF
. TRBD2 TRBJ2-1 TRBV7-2 TGTGCCAGCAGCTTAAGACGGGGGGGACCCCCGTTCTTC CASSLRRGGPPFF
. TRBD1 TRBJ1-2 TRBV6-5 TGTGCCAGCAGCCCGACAGGGAACTATGGCTACACCTTC CASSPTGNYGYTF
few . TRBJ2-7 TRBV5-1 TGCGCCAGCAGTCGCGGGACGATAGCCGCCTACGAGCAGTACTTC CASSRGTIAAYEQYF
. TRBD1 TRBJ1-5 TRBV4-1 TGCGCCAGCAGCCAAGAGGGGACAGGAGTAAATCAGCCCCAGCATTTT CASSQEGTGVNQPQHF
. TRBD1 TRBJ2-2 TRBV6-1 TGTGCCAGCACGAGGGGGCCAGGGGGCTCCGGGGAGCTGTTTTTT CASTRGPGGSGELFF
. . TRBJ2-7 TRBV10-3 TGTGCCATTCGACGGGGGGCGAACTACGAGCAGTACTTC CAIRRGANYEQYF
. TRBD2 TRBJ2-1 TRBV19 TGTGCCAGTCAGGGGACTAGCTACAATGAGCAGTTCTTC CASQGTSYNEQFF
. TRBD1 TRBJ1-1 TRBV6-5 TGTGCCAGCAGTTACGCCCCAGGGGGAGGTACTGAAGCTTTCTTT CASSYAPGGGTEAFF
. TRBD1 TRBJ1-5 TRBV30 TGTGCCTGGAGTGTAATTTGGCAGGGGGCGAAACCCCAGCATTTT CAWSVIWQGAKPQHF
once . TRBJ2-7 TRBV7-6 TGTGCCAGCACCCCCCGACCGGGGGTTACCTACGAGCAGTACTTC CASTPRPGVTYEQYF
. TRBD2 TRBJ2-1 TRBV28 TGTGCCAGCAGTCCTAGCGGGAGGGCCTACAATGAGCAGTTCTTC CASSPSGRAYNEQFF
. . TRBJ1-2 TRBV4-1 TGCGCCAGCAGCCCCCTTGGCAGGCTAGGAGGCTACACCTTC CASSPLGRLGGYTF
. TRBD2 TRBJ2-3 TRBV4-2 TGTGCCAGCAGCCCGACGGCGGGGGGCACAGATACGCAGTATTTT CASSPTAGGTDTQYF
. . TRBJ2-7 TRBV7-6 TGTGCCAGCAGCTTAGAGGGCGGACCCAGCTACGAGCAGTACTTC CASSLEGGPSYEQYF
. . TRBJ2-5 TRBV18 TGTGCCAGCTCACACGGGAAGGTAGAGACCCAGTACTTC CASSHGKVETQYF
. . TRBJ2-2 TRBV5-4 TGTGCCAGCAGCTTGAACACCGGGGAGCTGTTTTTT CASSLNTGELFF
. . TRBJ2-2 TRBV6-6 TGTGCCAGCAGTCTTGGACCGAACACCGGGGAGCTGTTTTTT CASSLGPNTGELFF
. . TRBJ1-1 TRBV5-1 TGCGCCAGCAGCTTGTCGGGGGCTGAAGCTTTCTTT CASSLSGAEAFF
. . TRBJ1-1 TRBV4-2 TGTGCCAGCAGCCGGCTGGGACGCCATTTCACTGAAGCTTTCTTT CASSRLGRHFTEAFF
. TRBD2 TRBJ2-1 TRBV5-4 TGTGCCAGCAGCTTGGCCGGACTAGCGGGCTACAATGAGCAGTTCTTC CASSLAGLAGYNEQFF
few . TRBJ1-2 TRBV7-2 TGTGCCAGCAGCTTAGCGCGGACTGTAGGTGGCTACACCTTC CASSLARTVGGYTF
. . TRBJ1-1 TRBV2 TGTGCCAGCAGGGACAGAAACACTGAAGCTTTCTTT CASRDRNTEAFF
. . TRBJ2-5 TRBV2 TGTGCCAGCAGTCGACCCCCACCCGACTTCTTTGGGGGGGAGACCCAGTACTTC CASSRPPPDFFGGETQYF
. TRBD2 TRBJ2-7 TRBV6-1 TGTGCCAGCAGTGAACCCGGCGGGAGTTCCTACGAGCAGTACTTC CASSEPGGSSYEQYF
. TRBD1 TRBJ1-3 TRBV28 TGTGCCAGCAACATTAATGTGGGACAGAAATCCTCTGGAAACACCATATATTTT CASNINVGQKSSGNTIYF
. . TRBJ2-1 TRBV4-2 TGTGCCAGCAGCCAAGATAATGCGGACAATGAGCAGTTCTTC CASSQDNADNEQFF
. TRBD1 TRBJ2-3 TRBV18 TGTGCCAGCTCACCTTCCGGGACAGGGGCCCCTATTCAGTATTTT CASSPSGTGAPIQYF
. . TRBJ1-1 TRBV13 TGTGCCAGCAGCTTACAGGGATACACTGAAGCTTTCTTT CASSLQGYTEAFF
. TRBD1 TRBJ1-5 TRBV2 TGTGCCAGCAGTGACAGGGGGGAAGGGGTGGGCAATCAGCCCCAGCATTTT CASSDRGEGVGNQPQHF
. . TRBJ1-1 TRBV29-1 TGCAGCGGGGGAGCGGGGTTCCTGAACACTGAAGCTTTCTTT CSGGAGFLNTEAFF
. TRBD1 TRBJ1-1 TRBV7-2 TGTGCCAGCAGCCGCGAGGACAGGGTCGCTTTCTTT CASSREDRVAFF
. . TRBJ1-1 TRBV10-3 TGTGCCACCTCGGGTCTTTTGAACACTGAAGCTTTCTTT CATSGLLNTEAFF
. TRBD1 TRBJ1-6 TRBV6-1 TGTGCCAGCACCGGACAGGGGTTATATAATTCACCCCTCCACTTT CASTGQGLYNSPLHF
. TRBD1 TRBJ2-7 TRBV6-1 TGTGCCAGCAGTGGACAGGGACGAGGGCAGTACTTC CASSGQGRGQYF
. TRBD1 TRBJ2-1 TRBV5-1 TGCGCCAGCAGCTTGGGACAGGGAGTCGACAATGAGCAGTTCTTC CASSLGQGVDNEQFF
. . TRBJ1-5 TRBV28 TGTGCCAGCAGCGTAGTTAATCAGCCCCAGCATTTT CASSVVNQPQHF
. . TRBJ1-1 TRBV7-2 TGTGCCAGCAGCTTATCTAGTCTGACGAACACTGAAGCTTTCTTT CASSLSSLTNTEAFF
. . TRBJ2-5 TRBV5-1 TGCGCCAGCAGCGTGGGGGTTCAAGAGACCCAGTACTTC CASSVGVQETQYF
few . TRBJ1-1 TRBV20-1 TGCAGTGCTTCCTCTACAGGGGAAGCTTTCTTT CSASSTGEAFF
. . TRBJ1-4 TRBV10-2 TGCGCCACCTCCTTAGGGGGGACTAATGAAAAACTGTTTTTT CATSLGGTNEKLFF
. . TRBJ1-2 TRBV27 TGTGCCAGCAGTTTTCCAGGGCTCGACTATGGCTACACCTTC CASSFPGLDYGYTF
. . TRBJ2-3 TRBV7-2 TGTGCCAGCCGAATCAGCGCAGGGCGCACAGATACGCAGTATTTT CASRISAGRTDTQYF
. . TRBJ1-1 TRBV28 TGTGCCAGCAGCTATGCTGAGGGCACTGAAGCTTTCTTT CASSYAEGTEAFF
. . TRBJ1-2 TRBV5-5 TGTGCCAGCAGCTTCCTAGGGGATGGCTACACCTTC CASSFLGDGYTF
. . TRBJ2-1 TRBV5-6 TGTGCCAGCAGCCCCGGCGTCGTCAATGAGCAGTTCTTC CASSPGVVNEQFF
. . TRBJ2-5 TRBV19 TGTGCCAGTAGGCCGGGACACTCACGAAGCGAGGGGGAGACCCAGTACTTC CASRPGHSRSEGETQYF